This record concerns one TCR beta chain sequence. Its antigen is as yet unknown. This record comes from a study of T cells expressing NK-cell markers. Making the TCR beta cDNA relied on 5'RACE template switching with UMIs. TCRdb derives one entry per CDR3 protein from the 5' RACE reads, leaving out DNA. The sample has 450,000 to 600,000 distinct CDR3 sequences, and its top ten clones hold approximately 3.6%. The study, taken as a whole, reports: In four donors, these clonotypes also led the CD3+CD56-NKG2C+ fraction.

The CDR3 length is 15 residues. Germline V CDR1 and CDR2: SQVTM, ANQGSEA. This receptor was taken from a man between 18 and 29 years old in good health. The source material was blood T cells: a sorted CD56 or NKG2C T cell subset, CD4+ or CD8+ T cells, or bulk PBMC T cells (not recorded which). The chain links TRBV29-1 to TRBJ1-1; there is no DNA to check the TCRdb D call of TRBD1. The CDR3 loop is CSVADPGRMNTEAFF.